This is a list of T cell receptor beta chains from one sample in a study of T cell repertoires in cytomegalovirus infection. TCRdb re-derived calls from the reads in MiXCR, one entry per CDR3 protein. The sample carries about 110,000 distinct CDR3 sequences, 42% recorded once. These receptors' targets are unknown. The material was CD8+ T cells from cultured PBMCs, obtained from culture after CMV antigen stimulation. The receptors here all came from a human donor in good health (CMV status not recorded). Some clones in this sample may be carry-over from other donors' samples. CDR3s include the opening cysteine and the closing phenylalanine or tryptophan. Each record gives: D gene, J gene, V gene, clone size, CDR3 DNA, CDR3 protein. A D gene is named only where the DNA matches it firmly. Size is stated for part of the rows, as once, few or many counts, or as a class when the clone is expanded.

d_call: TRBD2; j_call: TRBJ2-2; v_call: TRBV12-3/TRBV12-4; clone_size: NA; cdr3_nt: TGTGCCAGCAGTTCAGGACTAGCGGGGGGGCAGGGCACCGGGGAGCTGTTTTTT; cdr3_aa: CASSSGLAGGQGTGELFF
d_call: TRBD1; j_call: TRBJ2-7; v_call: TRBV7-9; clone_size: NA; cdr3_nt: TGTGCCAGCAGTTGGAAAGACAGGGATACCTACGAGCAGTACTTC; cdr3_aa: CASSWKDRDTYEQYF
d_call: TRBD1; j_call: TRBJ2-6; v_call: TRBV7-9; clone_size: NA; cdr3_nt: TGTGCCAGCAGCGGGACAGGGGATGGGGCCAACGTCCTGACTTTC; cdr3_aa: CASSGTGDGANVLTF
d_call: NA; j_call: TRBJ2-5; v_call: TRBV20-1; clone_size: NA; cdr3_nt: TGCAGTGCTAGGCGGCTACCCTCTTGGGAAGAGACCCAGTACTTC; cdr3_aa: CSARRLPSWEETQYF
d_call: NA; j_call: TRBJ2-2; v_call: TRBV2; clone_size: NA; cdr3_nt: TGTGCCAGAGGAGGGGCGGATAACACCGGGGAGCTGTTTTTT; cdr3_aa: CARGGADNTGELFF
d_call: NA; j_call: TRBJ1-2; v_call: TRBV7-9; clone_size: few; cdr3_nt: TGTGCCAGCAGCTTAGGGAACGGGGCGCGAGGCTACACCTTC; cdr3_aa: CASSLGNGARGYTF
d_call: TRBD2; j_call: TRBJ2-5; v_call: TRBV6-1; clone_size: many; cdr3_nt: TGTGCCAGCAGTTCCACTAGCGGGGTATACCAAGAGACCCAGTACTTC; cdr3_aa: CASSSTSGVYQETQYF
d_call: NA; j_call: TRBJ2-7; v_call: TRBV2; clone_size: few; cdr3_nt: TGTGCCAGCAGTGAAGCGGGACCCAGCTACGAGCAGTACTTC; cdr3_aa: CASSEAGPSYEQYF
d_call: NA; j_call: TRBJ2-6; v_call: TRBV5-6; clone_size: many; cdr3_nt: TGTGCCAGCAGCTTCCGGGAAGCAGGGGCCAACGTCCTGACTTTC; cdr3_aa: CASSFREAGANVLTF
d_call: NA; j_call: TRBJ2-2; v_call: TRBV6-5; clone_size: NA; cdr3_nt: TGTGCCAGCAGTTACGCCAGTACCGGGGAGCTGTTTTTT; cdr3_aa: CASSYASTGELFF
d_call: TRBD2; j_call: TRBJ2-1; v_call: TRBV15; clone_size: NA; cdr3_nt: TGTGCCACCAGCGGTGGGACTAGCGGGGGCAATGAGCAGTTCTTC; cdr3_aa: CATSGGTSGGNEQFF
d_call: TRBD2; j_call: TRBJ2-1; v_call: TRBV27; clone_size: NA; cdr3_nt: TGTGCCAGCAGTGGGAGCGGGGGGCCCTACAATGAGCAGTTCTTC; cdr3_aa: CASSGSGGPYNEQFF
d_call: NA; j_call: TRBJ1-5; v_call: TRBV7-8; clone_size: many; cdr3_nt: TGTGCCAGCAGCTACCGGGACAATGATCAGCCCCAGCATTTT; cdr3_aa: CASSYRDNDQPQHF
d_call: TRBD1; j_call: TRBJ1-3; v_call: TRBV7-2; clone_size: NA; cdr3_nt: TGTGCCAGCAGCCAACCGACAGGGAGTACCGGAAACACCATATATTTT; cdr3_aa: CASSQPTGSTGNTIYF
d_call: TRBD2; j_call: TRBJ2-1; v_call: TRBV3-1; clone_size: few; cdr3_nt: TGTGCCAGCAGCCAGGGTGGGCCCGGGACTAGCGGCGTCAATGAGCAGTTCTTC; cdr3_aa: CASSQGGPGTSGVNEQFF
d_call: NA; j_call: TRBJ1-2; v_call: TRBV5-4; clone_size: NA; cdr3_nt: TGTGCCAGCAGCTTTACCACGCCTAACTATGGCTACACCTTC; cdr3_aa: CASSFTTPNYGYTF
d_call: NA; j_call: TRBJ1-5; v_call: TRBV12-3/TRBV12-4; clone_size: NA; cdr3_nt: TGTGCCAGCAACTCCGGGGATCAGCCCCAGCATTTT; cdr3_aa: CASNSGDQPQHF
d_call: TRBD1; j_call: TRBJ1-1; v_call: TRBV6-1; clone_size: NA; cdr3_nt: TGTGCCAGCAATCCACCCCAGGACAGGGTCACTGAAGCTTTCTTT; cdr3_aa: CASNPPQDRVTEAFF
d_call: TRBD2; j_call: TRBJ2-3; v_call: TRBV27; clone_size: many; cdr3_nt: TGTGCCAGCAGTTTACCACCCTTGGTAGCGGGGGGCAGCACAGATACGCAGTATTTT; cdr3_aa: CASSLPPLVAGGSTDTQYF
d_call: NA; j_call: TRBJ1-4; v_call: TRBV12-3/TRBV12-4; clone_size: many; cdr3_nt: TGTGCCAGCAGTTTGGGTGAAAAACTGTTTTTT; cdr3_aa: CASSLGEKLFF
d_call: NA; j_call: TRBJ2-4; v_call: TRBV7-6; clone_size: few; cdr3_nt: TGTGCCAGCAGCTCTCCGTTAGCCAAAAACATTCAGTACTTC; cdr3_aa: CASSSPLAKNIQYF
d_call: TRBD1; j_call: TRBJ2-1; v_call: TRBV14; clone_size: many; cdr3_nt: TGTGCCAGCAGCCAGACAGGGGGCGATTTTGAGCAGTTCTTC; cdr3_aa: CASSQTGGDFEQFF
d_call: TRBD1; j_call: TRBJ2-7; v_call: TRBV25-1; clone_size: many; cdr3_nt: TGTGCCAGCAGTGAAACAGGGGGACCCTACGAGCAGTACTTC; cdr3_aa: CASSETGGPYEQYF
d_call: TRBD2; j_call: TRBJ2-3; v_call: TRBV3-1; clone_size: NA; cdr3_nt: TGTGCCAGCAGCCAAGATCCCCTCCTAGCGGGGTCCGCCACAGATACGCAGTATTTT; cdr3_aa: CASSQDPLLAGSATDTQYF
d_call: TRBD2; j_call: TRBJ2-3; v_call: TRBV7-2; clone_size: NA; cdr3_nt: TGTGCCAGCAGCGCCCCAGAGCGGGGGGGGACAGATACGCAGTATTTT; cdr3_aa: CASSAPERGGTDTQYF
d_call: NA; j_call: TRBJ2-1; v_call: TRBV7-3; clone_size: NA; cdr3_nt: TGTGCCAGCAGCTCCGGGCCCAGCTCCTACAATGAGCAGTTCTTC; cdr3_aa: CASSSGPSSYNEQFF
d_call: NA; j_call: TRBJ2-4; v_call: TRBV12-3/TRBV12-4; clone_size: NA; cdr3_nt: TGTGCCAGCAGTACCCAGGAATTTCAGTACTTC; cdr3_aa: CASSTQEFQYF
d_call: NA; j_call: TRBJ2-3; v_call: TRBV12-3/TRBV12-4; clone_size: NA; cdr3_nt: TGTGCCAGCAGTCACGCCTCTAGCACAGATACGCAGTATTTT; cdr3_aa: CASSHASSTDTQYF
d_call: NA; j_call: TRBJ1-1; v_call: TRBV11-2; clone_size: NA; cdr3_nt: TGTGCCAGCAGCTTAGCTTGGACGGCGAACACTGAAGCTTTCTTT; cdr3_aa: CASSLAWTANTEAFF
d_call: NA; j_call: TRBJ1-2; v_call: TRBV9; clone_size: many; cdr3_nt: TGTGCCAGCAGCGGACAGACAGGCTATGGCTACACCTTC; cdr3_aa: CASSGQTGYGYTF
d_call: NA; j_call: TRBJ1-2; v_call: TRBV7-2; clone_size: NA; cdr3_nt: TGTGCCAGCAGCTTCTTGGGCGCGTCCTATGGCTACACCTTC; cdr3_aa: CASSFLGASYGYTF
d_call: NA; j_call: TRBJ2-5; v_call: TRBV2; clone_size: few; cdr3_nt: TGTGCCAGCCGGGATGAGACAGGCCCGTACCAAGAGACCCAGTACTTC; cdr3_aa: CASRDETGPYQETQYF
d_call: NA; j_call: TRBJ2-1; v_call: TRBV4-1; clone_size: many; cdr3_nt: TGCGCCAGCAGCCAAGTTTTAGGTAACAATGAGCAGTTCTTC; cdr3_aa: CASSQVLGNNEQFF
d_call: TRBD1; j_call: TRBJ1-2; v_call: TRBV2; clone_size: NA; cdr3_nt: TGTGCCAGCATGAGAGGGGGCGCTAACTATGGCTACACCTTC; cdr3_aa: CASMRGGANYGYTF
d_call: NA; j_call: TRBJ1-1; v_call: TRBV3-1; clone_size: many; cdr3_nt: TGTGCCAGCAGCTCACCAGGGACTGAAGCTTTCTTT; cdr3_aa: CASSSPGTEAFF
d_call: NA; j_call: TRBJ2-6; v_call: TRBV27; clone_size: many; cdr3_nt: TGTGCCAGCAGCTTGACAATCGGGGCCAACGTCCTGACTTTC; cdr3_aa: CASSLTIGANVLTF
d_call: NA; j_call: TRBJ2-1; v_call: TRBV11-1; clone_size: NA; cdr3_nt: TGTGCCAGCAGCACCAGGCGGGGCCAGCTTGATGAGCAGTTCTTC; cdr3_aa: CASSTRRGQLDEQFF
d_call: TRBD1; j_call: TRBJ2-2; v_call: TRBV10-3; clone_size: NA; cdr3_nt: TGTGCCATCAGTGAGTCGATGGGACAGGGGGACACCGGGGAGCTGTTTTTT; cdr3_aa: CAISESMGQGDTGELFF
d_call: TRBD1; j_call: TRBJ1-1; v_call: TRBV27; clone_size: many; cdr3_nt: TGTGCCAGCAGTGTAGACAGGGCCTACACTGAAGCTTTCTTT; cdr3_aa: CASSVDRAYTEAFF